The T cell receptor (beta chain) described here comes from a study of blood T cell repertoires in COVID-19. Libraries were prepared by immunoSEQ multiplex PCR; TCRdb keeps only in-frame clonotypes and omits some of them. This repertoire shows approximately 40,000 clones, roughly 85% found once; its top ten account for approximately 4.5%. The CDR3 extends over 14 amino acids. Germline CDR1 and CDR2: MNHNY and SVGAGI (reference sequence). J lost 9 bases, V lost 5 bases, and 6 bases had no gene match. This clone was detected a few times. The chain couples TRBV6-6 to TRBJ1-6; 8 bases match TRBD1. Sample: peripheral blood. The sequence came from a man in his 60s with COVID-19, enrolled during active disease. The DNA for the CDR3 is TGTGCCAGCAGTACAGGACAGGGAGGTTCACCCCTCCACTTT. Translated: CASSTGQGGSPLHF.